This TCR beta chain was retrieved from a study of lymphopenia after photon versus proton radiotherapy (dated by TCRdb to about 2019). General notes on the study: The study compared the immunological effects of photon versus proton radiation therapy in patients with gastrointestinal tumors who developed high-grade lymphopenia. A cohort of around 21 patients with gastrointestinal tumors who received either photon or proton therapy and subsequently developed lymphopenia was included. The study was designed to characterize how the impact on the immune system differs between the two radiation modalities. What the authors observed across the whole study: After the lymphocyte count nadir, photon-treated repertoires showed oligoclonal expansion, especially of CD8+ Temra cells, which drove the drop in diversity. The authors looked at the survival association only in patients who died, and they framed better survival with proton therapy as a possibility rather than a demonstrated result. Across the cohort, among patients who died, a greater drop in TCR diversity after the nadir was inversely correlated with overall survival time. During treatment, patients who received photon therapy lost naive T cells and TCR diversity and gained effector/memory populations, whereas patients who received proton therapy remained relatively stable.

Turning to this clone: Its antigen is unknown. No base-level quality is on record; no much larger clone is a single base apart.

Including the terminal cysteine and phenylalanine, the CDR3 comprises 16 residues. Only the CDR3 region is kept as DNA, spanning 48 bases read in frame from base 1. V is shortened by 8 bases, J by 1 base, and the region joining them spans 20 bases. Sequences SGHTA (CDR1) and FQGNSA (CDR2) are obtained from the germline V gene. The library came from the immunoSEQ multiplex PCR assay. Alongside multiparametric flow cytometry, deep sequencing of rearranged TCR beta loci was used to profile the T cell repertoires. TCRdb obtained this table from immuneACCESS and retained in-frame rearrangements with V and J assigned. These tables miss some clones; where compared with another copy, unresolved V genes account for less than half of the shortfall, and the remainder is unexplained. This sample is represented by 23,000 or so clones; approximately 86% of them were singletons. Around 20% of the sample belongs to the ten largest clones.

In this chain, TRBV7-2 is recombined with TRBJ2-5; a tentative D call is TRBD2 (6 bases match). The starting material was peripheral blood, obtained from a patient treated with photon-based radiotherapy. This TCR derives from a man aged 45-60 years with gastric cancer. The sequenced DNA is TGTGCCAGCGCCCCCTACTCAAGGGGACTCCAAGAGACCCAGTACTTC. It codes for CASAPYSRGLQETQYF.